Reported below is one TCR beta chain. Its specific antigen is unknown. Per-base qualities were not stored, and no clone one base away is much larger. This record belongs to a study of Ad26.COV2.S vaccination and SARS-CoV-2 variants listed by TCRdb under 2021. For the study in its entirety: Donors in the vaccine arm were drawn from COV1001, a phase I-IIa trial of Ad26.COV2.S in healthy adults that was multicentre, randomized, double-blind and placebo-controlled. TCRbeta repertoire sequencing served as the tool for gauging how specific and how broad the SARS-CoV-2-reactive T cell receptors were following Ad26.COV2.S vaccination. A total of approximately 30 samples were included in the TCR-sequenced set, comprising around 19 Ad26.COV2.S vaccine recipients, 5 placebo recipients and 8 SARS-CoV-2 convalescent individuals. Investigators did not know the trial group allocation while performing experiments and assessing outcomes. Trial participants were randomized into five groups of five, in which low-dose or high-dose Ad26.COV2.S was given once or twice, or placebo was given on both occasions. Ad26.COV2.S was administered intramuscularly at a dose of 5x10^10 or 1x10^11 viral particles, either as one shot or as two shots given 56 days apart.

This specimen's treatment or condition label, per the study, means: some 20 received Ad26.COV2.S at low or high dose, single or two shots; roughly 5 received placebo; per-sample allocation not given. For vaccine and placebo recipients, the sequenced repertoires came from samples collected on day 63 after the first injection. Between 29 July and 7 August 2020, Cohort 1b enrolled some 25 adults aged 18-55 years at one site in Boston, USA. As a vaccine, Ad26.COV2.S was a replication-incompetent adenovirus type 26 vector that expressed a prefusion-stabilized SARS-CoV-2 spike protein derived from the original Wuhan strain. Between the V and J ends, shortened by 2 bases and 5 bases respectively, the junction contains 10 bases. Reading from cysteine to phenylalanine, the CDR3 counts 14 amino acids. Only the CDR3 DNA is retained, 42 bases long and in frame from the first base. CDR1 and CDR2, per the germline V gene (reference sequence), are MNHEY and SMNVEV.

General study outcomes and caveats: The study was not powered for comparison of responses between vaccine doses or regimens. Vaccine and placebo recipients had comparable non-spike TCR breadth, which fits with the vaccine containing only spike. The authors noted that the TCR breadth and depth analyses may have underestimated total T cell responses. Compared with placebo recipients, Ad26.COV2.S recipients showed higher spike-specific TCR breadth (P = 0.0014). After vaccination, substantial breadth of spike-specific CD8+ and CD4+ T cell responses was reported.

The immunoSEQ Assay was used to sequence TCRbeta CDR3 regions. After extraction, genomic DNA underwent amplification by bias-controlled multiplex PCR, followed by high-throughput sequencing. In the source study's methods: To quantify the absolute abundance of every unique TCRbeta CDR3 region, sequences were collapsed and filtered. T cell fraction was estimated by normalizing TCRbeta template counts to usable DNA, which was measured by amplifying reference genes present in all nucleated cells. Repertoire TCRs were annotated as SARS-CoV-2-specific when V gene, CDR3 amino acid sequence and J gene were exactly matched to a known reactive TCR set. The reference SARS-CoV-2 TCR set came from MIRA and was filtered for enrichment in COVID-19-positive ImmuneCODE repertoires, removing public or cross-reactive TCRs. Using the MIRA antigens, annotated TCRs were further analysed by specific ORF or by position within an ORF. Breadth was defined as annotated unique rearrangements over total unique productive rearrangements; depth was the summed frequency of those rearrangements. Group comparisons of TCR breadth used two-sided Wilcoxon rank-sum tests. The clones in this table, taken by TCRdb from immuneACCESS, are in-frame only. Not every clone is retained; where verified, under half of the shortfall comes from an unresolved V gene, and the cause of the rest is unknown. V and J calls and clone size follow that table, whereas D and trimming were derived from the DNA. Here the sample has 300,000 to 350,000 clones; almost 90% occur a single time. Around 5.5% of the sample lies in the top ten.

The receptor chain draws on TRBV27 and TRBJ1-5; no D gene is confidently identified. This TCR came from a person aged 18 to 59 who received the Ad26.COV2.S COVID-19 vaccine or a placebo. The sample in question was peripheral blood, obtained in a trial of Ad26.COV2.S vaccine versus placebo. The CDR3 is CASSLVPNYQPQHF. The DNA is TGTGCCAGCAGTTTAGTCCCCAATTATCAGCCCCAGCATTTT.